A single T cell receptor (beta chain) is shown here with its context. Its cognate antigen is unknown. This sample was included in a study of CD8+CD57+ T cells in acquired aplastic anemia. Overall study results and limits: Patients did not significantly differ from controls in CD8+ Simpson's diversity.

Genomic DNA templated the TCR beta VDJ and CDR3 profiling. A single record per CDR3 protein comes from TCRdb applying MiXCR to the reads. Of about 160,000 distinct CDR3 sequences in the sample, 70% to 80% were seen once. V lost 7 bases to trimming and J lost 0 bases, with 10 bases between them. Looked up from germline, CDR1 is SNHLY and CDR2 is FYNNEI. The CDR3 spans 15 residues. Patients chosen for sequencing had CD8+CD57+ cells that had expanded, as shown by flow cytometry. There were no patients without severe acquired aplastic anemia. There was no therapy given to any patient before the blood sampling took place.

The clonotype comes from a human donor with aplastic anemia. This chain uses TRBV2 with TRBJ2-6, with unresolved D. Input material: sorted CD4+, CD8+, or CD8+CD57+ T cells (not recorded which) from PBMCs. CDR3 in amino acids: CASKVAVSGANVLTF. Written as DNA, the CDR3 is TGTGCCAGCAAAGTTGCAGTCTCTGGGGCCAACGTCCTGACTTTC.